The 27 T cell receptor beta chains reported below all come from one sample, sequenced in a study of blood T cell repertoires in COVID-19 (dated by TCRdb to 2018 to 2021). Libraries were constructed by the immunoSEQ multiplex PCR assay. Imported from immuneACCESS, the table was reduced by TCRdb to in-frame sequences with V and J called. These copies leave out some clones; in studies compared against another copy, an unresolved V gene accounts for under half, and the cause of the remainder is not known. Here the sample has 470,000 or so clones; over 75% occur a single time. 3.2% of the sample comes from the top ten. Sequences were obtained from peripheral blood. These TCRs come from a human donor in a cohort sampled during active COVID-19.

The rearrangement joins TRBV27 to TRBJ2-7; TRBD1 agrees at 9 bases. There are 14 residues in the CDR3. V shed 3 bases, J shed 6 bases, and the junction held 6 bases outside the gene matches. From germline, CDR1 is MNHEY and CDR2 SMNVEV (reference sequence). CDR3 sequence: CASSLLDRGTEQYF. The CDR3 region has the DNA TGTGCCAGCAGTTTGTTGGACAGGGGTACCGAGCAGTACTTC.

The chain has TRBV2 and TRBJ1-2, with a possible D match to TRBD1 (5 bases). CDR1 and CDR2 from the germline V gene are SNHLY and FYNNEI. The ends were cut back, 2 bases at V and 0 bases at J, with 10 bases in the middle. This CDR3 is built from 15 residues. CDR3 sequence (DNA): TGTGCCAGCAGTGAACGCCGGACAACTAACTATGGCTACACCTTC. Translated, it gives CASSERRTTNYGYTF. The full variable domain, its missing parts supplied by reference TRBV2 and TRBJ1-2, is EPEVTQTPSHQVTQMGQEVILRCVPISNHLYFYWYRQILGQKVEFLVSFYNNEISEKSEIFDDQFSVERPDGSNFTLKIRSTKLEDSAMYFCASSERRTTNYGYTFGSGTRLTVV.

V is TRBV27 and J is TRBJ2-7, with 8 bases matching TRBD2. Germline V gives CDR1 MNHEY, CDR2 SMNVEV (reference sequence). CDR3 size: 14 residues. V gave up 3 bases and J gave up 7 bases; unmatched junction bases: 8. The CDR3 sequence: CASSFIAERGEQYF. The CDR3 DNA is TGTGCCAGCAGTTTTATAGCGGAGCGGGGGGAGCAGTACTTC.

The CDR3 sequence: CASRGQGAITEAFF. CDR3 DNA sequence: TGCGCCAGCAGAGGGCAGGGGGCGATCACTGAAGCTTTCTTT. This chain uses TRBV5-1 with TRBJ1-1; 8 bases map to TRBD1. Per the germline V gene, CDR1 is SGHRS and CDR2 is YFSETQ. V trimming: 5 bases; J trimming: 4 bases; junction bases outside the gene matches: 7. The CDR3 has 14 residues. The entire variable domain, with the rest obtained from reference TRBV5-1 and TRBJ1-1, is as follows: KAGVTQTPRYLIKTRGQQVTLSCSPISGHRSVSWYQQTPGQGLQFLFEYFSETQRNKGNFPGRFSGRQFSNSRSEMNVSTLELGDSALYLCASRGQGAITEAFFGQGTRLTVV.

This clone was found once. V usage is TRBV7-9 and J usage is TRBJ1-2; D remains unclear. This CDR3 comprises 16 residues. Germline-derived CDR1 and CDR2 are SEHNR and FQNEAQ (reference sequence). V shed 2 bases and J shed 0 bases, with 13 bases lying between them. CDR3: CASSLYTSGSNYGYTF. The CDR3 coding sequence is TGTGCCAGCAGCTTATATACTTCGGGGTCTAACTATGGCTACACCTTC.

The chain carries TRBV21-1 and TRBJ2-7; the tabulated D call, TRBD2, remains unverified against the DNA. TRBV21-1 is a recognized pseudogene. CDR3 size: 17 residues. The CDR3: CASSKGLVSGRNYEQYF. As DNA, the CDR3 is TGTGCCAGCAGCAAAGGATTGGTGAGCGGGAGAAACTACGAGCAGTACTTC.

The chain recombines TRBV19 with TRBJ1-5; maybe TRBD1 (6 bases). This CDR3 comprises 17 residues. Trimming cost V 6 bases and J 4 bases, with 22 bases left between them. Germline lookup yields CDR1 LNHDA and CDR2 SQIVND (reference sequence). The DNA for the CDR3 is TGTGCCAGTAGACCAGCGGACAGCTTACTAAGTAATCAGCCCCAGCATTTT. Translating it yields CASRPADSLLSNQPQHF. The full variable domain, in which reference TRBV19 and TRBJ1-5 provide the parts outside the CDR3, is DGGITQSPKYLFRKEGQNVTLSCEQNLNHDAMYWYRQDPGQGLRLIYYSQIVNDFQKGDIAEGYSVSREKKESFPLTVTSAQKNPTAFYLCASRPADSLLSNQPQHFGDGTRLSIL.

This CDR3 reads CASSSAGVYEQYF. CDR3 nucleotide sequence: TGCGCCAGCAGCTCAGCGGGAGTCTACGAGCAGTACTTC. The chain is built from TRBV5-1 and TRBJ2-7; TRBD2 matches 8 bases. Germline CDR1 and CDR2: SGHRS and YFSETQ. The CDR3 totals 13 residues. J gave up 3 bases and V 3 bases, and 2 bases lay outside the gene matches.

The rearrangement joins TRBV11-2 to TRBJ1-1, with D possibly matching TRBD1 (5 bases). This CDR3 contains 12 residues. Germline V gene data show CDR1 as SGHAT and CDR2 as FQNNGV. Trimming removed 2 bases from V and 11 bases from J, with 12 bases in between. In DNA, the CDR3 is TGTGCCAGCAGCTTAAAAGGGGAGGTGGCTTTCTTT. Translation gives CASSLKGEVAFF.

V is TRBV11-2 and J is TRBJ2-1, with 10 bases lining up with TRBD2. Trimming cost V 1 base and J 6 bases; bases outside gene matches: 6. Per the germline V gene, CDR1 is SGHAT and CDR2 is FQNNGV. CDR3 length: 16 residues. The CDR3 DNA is TGTGCCAGCAGCTTAGCCTGGGCTAGCGGGAGCAATGAGCAGTTCTTC. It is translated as CASSLAWASGSNEQFF.

The CDR3 loop is CASSLAGRGDNEQFF. The CDR3, as DNA: TGTGCCAGCAGTTTAGCGGGCCGAGGAGACAATGAGCAGTTCTTC. This chain connects TRBV28 to TRBJ2-1; the D gene is possibly TRBD2 (5 bases). Germline values: CDR1 MDHEN, CDR2 SYDVKM. V was cut by 2 bases and J by 5 bases, with 13 bases left in between. CDR3 length: 15 amino acids.

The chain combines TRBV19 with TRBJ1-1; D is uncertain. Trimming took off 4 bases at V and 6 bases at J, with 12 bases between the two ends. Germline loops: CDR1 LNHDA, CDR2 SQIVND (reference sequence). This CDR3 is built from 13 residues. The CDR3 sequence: CASSRGINAEAFF. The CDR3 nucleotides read TGTGCCAGTAGTAGAGGGATAAACGCTGAAGCTTTCTTT.

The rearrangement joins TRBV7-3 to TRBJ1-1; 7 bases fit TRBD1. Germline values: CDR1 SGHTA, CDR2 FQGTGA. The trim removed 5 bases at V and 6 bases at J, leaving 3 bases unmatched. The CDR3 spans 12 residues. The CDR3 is CASSPTGAEAFF. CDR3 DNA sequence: TGTGCCAGCAGCCCAACAGGGGCTGAAGCTTTCTTT.

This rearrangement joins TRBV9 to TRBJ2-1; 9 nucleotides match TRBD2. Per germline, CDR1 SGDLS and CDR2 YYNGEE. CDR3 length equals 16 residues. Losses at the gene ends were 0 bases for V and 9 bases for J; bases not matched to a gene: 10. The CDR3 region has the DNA TGTGCCAGCAGCGTAGCGGCTAGCGGGAAATTTGGTGAGCAGTTCTTC. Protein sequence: CASSVAASGKFGEQFF. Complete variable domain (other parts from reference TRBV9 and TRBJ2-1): DSGVTQTPKHLITATGQRVTLRCSPRSGDLSVYWYQQSLDQGLQFLIQYYNGEERAKGNILERFSAQQFPDLHSELNLSSLELGDSALYFCASSVAASGKFGEQFFGPGTRLTVL.

CDR3 in DNA: TGTGCCAGCAGCTTGTCCGTTGCCGAGAGGTTCGGGGAGCTGTTTTTT. Protein product: CASSLSVAERFGELFF. The chain couples TRBV12-1 to TRBJ2-2; TRBD2 is taken as the D call from the table, unchecked against the DNA. TRBV12-1 is labeled a pseudogene. The CDR3 contains 16 residues.

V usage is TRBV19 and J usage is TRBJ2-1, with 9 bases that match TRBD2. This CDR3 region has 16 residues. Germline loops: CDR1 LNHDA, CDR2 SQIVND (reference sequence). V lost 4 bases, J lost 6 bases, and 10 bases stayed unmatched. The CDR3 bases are TGTGCCAGTAGTACCATAGCGGGGGCAATCTCCAATGAGCAGTTCTTC. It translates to CASSTIAGAISNEQFF.

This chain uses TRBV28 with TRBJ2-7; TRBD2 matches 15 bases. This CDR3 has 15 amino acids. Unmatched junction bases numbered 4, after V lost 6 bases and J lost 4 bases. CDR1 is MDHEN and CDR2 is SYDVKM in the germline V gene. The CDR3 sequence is CASSTGTSGGYEQYF. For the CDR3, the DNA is TGTGCCAGCAGCACCGGGACTAGCGGGGGGTACGAGCAGTACTTC.

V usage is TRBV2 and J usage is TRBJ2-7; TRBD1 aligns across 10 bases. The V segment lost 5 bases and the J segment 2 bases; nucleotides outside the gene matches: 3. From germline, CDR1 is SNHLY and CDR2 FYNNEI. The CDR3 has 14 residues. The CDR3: CASSSGTGAYEQYF. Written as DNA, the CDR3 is TGTGCCAGCAGTTCCGGGACAGGGGCCTACGAGCAGTACTTC.

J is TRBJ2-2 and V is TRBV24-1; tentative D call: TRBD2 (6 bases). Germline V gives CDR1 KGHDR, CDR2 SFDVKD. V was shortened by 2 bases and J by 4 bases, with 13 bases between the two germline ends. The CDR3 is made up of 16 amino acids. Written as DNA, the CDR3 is TGTGCCACCAGTGATTCTGGGGGGTTCGGCACCGGGGAGCTGTTTTTT. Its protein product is CATSDSGGFGTGELFF.

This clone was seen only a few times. This chain's CDR3 is CASSQDVLRFYEQYF. As DNA, the CDR3 is TGTGCCAGCAGCCAAGATGTCTTGAGGTTCTACGAGCAGTACTTC. The chain recombines TRBV3-1 (or the pseudogene TRBV3-2) with TRBJ2-7, with D unresolved. In germline, CDR1 is LGHDT, CDR2 YNNKEL (reference sequence). Trimming cost V 0 bases and J 3 bases, with 12 bases left between them. This CDR3 is 15 amino acids long.

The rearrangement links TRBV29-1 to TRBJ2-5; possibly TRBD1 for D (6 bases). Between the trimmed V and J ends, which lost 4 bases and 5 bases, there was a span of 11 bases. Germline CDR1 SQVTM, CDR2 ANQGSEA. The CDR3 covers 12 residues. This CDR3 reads CSVGRGDETQYF. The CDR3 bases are TGCAGCGTTGGCAGGGGAGATGAGACCCAGTACTTC. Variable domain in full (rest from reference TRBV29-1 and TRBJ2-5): SAVISQKPSRDICQRGTSLTIQCQVDSQVTMMFWYRQQPGQSLTLIATANQGSEATYESGFVIDKFPISRPNLTFSTLTVSNMSPEDSSIYLCSVGRGDETQYFGPGTRLLVL.

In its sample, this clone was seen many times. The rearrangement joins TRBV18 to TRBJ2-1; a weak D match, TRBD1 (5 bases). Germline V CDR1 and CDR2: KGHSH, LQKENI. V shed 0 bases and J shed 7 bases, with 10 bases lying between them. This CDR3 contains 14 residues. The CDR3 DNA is TGTGCCAGCTCACCACCGGAAGGGGTTAATGAGCAGTTCTTC. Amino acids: CASSPPEGVNEQFF.

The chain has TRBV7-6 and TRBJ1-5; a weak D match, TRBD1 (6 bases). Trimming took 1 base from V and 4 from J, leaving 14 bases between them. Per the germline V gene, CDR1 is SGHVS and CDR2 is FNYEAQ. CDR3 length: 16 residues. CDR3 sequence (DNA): TGTGCCAGCAGCTTAGTAGGGGGGGATTTAAATCAGCCCCAGCATTTT. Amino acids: CASSLVGGDLNQPQHF.

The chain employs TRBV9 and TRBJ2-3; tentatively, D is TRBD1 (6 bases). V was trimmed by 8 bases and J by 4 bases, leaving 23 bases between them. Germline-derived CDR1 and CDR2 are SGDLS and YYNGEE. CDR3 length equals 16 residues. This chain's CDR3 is CASGVGRGHGADTQYF. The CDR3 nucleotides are TGTGCCAGTGGGGTCGGTCGGGGACACGGGGCAGATACGCAGTATTTT.

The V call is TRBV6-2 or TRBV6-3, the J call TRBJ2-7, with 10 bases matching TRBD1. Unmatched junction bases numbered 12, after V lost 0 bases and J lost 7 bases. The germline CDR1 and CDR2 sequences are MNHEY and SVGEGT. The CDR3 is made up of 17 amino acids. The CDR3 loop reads CASSYSRYRDRGGEQYF. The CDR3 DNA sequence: TGTGCCAGCAGTTACTCGAGGTACCGGGACAGGGGAGGTGAGCAGTACTTC.

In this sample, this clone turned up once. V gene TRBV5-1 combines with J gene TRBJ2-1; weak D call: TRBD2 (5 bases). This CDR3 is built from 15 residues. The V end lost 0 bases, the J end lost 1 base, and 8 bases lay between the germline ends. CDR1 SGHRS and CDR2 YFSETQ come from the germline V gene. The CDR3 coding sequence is TGCGCCAGCAGCTTGGCGAGCGGATCCTACAATGAGCAGTTCTTC. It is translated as CASSLASGSYNEQFF.

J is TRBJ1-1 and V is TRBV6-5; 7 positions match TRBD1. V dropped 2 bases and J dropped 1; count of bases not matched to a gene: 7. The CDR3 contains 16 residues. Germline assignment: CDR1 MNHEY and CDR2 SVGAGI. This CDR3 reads CASSYPDRVSNTEAFF. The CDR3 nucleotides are TGTGCCAGCAGTTACCCCGACAGGGTGTCGAACACTGAAGCTTTCTTT.